This TCR beta chain was profiled in a study of regulatory T cells in long-lasting Graves disease. Building the TCR beta libraries relied on iRepertoire HTBI primers, and CDR3 regions underwent Arm-PCR. TCRdb reprocessed the multiplex PCR reads with MiXCR, giving one entry per CDR3 protein. Here the sample spans approximately 300,000 distinct CDR3 sequences, over 15% being singletons. Only a few counts were recorded for this clonotype. The CDR3 consists of 14 residues. CDR1 SNHLY and CDR2 FYNNEI come from the germline V gene. V lost 8 bases, J lost 7 bases, and 21 bases lay in between. Sample time point: newly diagnosed GD, antithyroid drugs for less than 3 months. Isolated PBMC RNA provided the starting material for the TCR library.

This clonotype originated in a female donor with Graves disease. The source was peripheral blood mononuclear cells (PBMCs), collected at new diagnosis, from a patient treated with antithyroid drugs. V gene TRBV2 combines with J gene TRBJ2-7; D not certain. This CDR3 is CASSLPPPTGEQYF. In nucleotides, the CDR3 is TGTGCCAGCTCACTCCCCCCCCCCACGGGTGAGCAGTACTTC.